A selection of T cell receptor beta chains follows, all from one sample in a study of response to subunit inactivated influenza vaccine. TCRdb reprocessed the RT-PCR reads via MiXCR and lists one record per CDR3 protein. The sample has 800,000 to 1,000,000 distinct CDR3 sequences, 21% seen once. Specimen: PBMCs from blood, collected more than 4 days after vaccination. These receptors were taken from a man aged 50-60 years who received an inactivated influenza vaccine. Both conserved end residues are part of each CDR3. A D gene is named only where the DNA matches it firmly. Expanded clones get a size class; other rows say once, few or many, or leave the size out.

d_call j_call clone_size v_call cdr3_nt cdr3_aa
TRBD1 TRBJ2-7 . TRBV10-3 TGTGCCATCAGTGCCGGGACAGGGGTAAGCGAGCAGTACTTC CAISAGTGVSEQYF
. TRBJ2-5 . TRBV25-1 TGTGCCAGCAGTGAACAAGGGGGAAACTCGTACTTC CASSEQGGNSYF
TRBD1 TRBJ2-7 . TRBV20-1 TGCAGTGCGCCGGACAGGACCTCCTCCTACGAGCAGTACTTC CSAPDRTSSYEQYF
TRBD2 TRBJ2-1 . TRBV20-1 TGCAGTGCTGGTCCTAGCGGGAGAGGCTATGAGCAGTTCTTC CSAGPSGRGYEQFF
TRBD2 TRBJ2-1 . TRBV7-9 TGTGCCAGCACCCTCGGGCGGGGGAGCTACAATGAGCAGTTCTTC CASTLGRGSYNEQFF
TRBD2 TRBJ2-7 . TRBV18 TGTGCCAGCTCCGGACTAGCGGGAGGTGACGAGCAGTACTTC CASSGLAGGDEQYF
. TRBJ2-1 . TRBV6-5 TGTGCCAGCAGTTACCCGTCCGGGACAAACTCCTACAATGAGCAGTTCTTC CASSYPSGTNSYNEQFF
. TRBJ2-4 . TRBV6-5 TGTGCCAGCAGTTACTCCCCGGCCCCGAGGGGGAACATTCAGTACTTC CASSYSPAPRGNIQYF
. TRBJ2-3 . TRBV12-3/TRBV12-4 TGTGCCAGCAGTCCCCGGGGGGCTTCAGATACGCAGTATTTT CASSPRGASDTQYF
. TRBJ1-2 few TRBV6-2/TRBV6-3 TGTGCCAGCAGTTACTCGGGCTTTGGCGGCTACACCTTC CASSYSGFGGYTF
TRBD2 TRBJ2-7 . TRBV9 TGTGCCAGCCAGGGATCTGGACTAGCGGGAGAGGAGCAGTACTTC CASQGSGLAGEEQYF
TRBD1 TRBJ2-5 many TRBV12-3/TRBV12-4 TGTGCCAGCAGTTTATGGGACAGGGGGCCCAGTGAGACCCAGTACTTC CASSLWDRGPSETQYF
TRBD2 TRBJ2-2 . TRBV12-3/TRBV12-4 TGTGCCAGCAGCCTCGGACTAGCAGCCACCGGGGAGCTGTTTTTT CASSLGLAATGELFF
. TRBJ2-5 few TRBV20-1 TGCAGTGCTAGACATCGCGACGGGAGAGAGACCCAGTACTTC CSARHRDGRETQYF
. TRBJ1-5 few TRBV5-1 TGCGCCAGCAGCGTGGGGGAGTTACCCAATCAGCCCCAGCATTTT CASSVGELPNQPQHF
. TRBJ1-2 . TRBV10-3 TGTGCCACCTTCACAAGCTATGGCTACACCTTC CATFTSYGYTF
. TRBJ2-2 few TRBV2 TGTGCCAGCAGTGAAGAGGGGGGTGACACCGGGGAGCTGTTTTTT CASSEEGGDTGELFF
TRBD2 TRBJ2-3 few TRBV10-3 TGTGCCATCAGCAGGACTAGCGGGGGGACAGATACGCAGTATTTT CAISRTSGGTDTQYF
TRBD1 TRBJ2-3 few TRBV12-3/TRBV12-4 TGTGCCAGCAGTTTTTTGGGACAGGGTCTAGATACGCAGTATTTT CASSFLGQGLDTQYF
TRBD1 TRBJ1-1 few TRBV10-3 TGTGCCATCAGTACGCAGGGGGCCGGCACTGAAGCTTTCTTT CAISTQGAGTEAFF
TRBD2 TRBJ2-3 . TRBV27 TGTGCCAGCAGTTTCCGTACTAGCGGGAGAAAGGATACGCAGTATTTT CASSFRTSGRKDTQYF
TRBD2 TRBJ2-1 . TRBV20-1 TGCAGTGCTAGAGATCCATCGGGAGGGCCAGACAATGAGCAGTTCTTC CSARDPSGGPDNEQFF
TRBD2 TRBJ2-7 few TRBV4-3 TGCGCCAGCAGCCAAACTAGCGGAGCAATCTACGAGCAGTACTTC CASSQTSGAIYEQYF
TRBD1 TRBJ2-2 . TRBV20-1 TGCAGTGCCAGAGGATCCGGGACAGGGGGTTTCGCCGGGGAGCTGTTTTTT CSARGSGTGGFAGELFF
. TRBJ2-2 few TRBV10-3 TGTGCCATCAGTCCTGGAGCGAACACCGGGGAGCTGTTTTTT CAISPGANTGELFF
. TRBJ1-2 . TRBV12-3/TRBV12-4 TGTGCCAGCAGTTTATTCGGCCAGGCCTATGGCTACACCTTC CASSLFGQAYGYTF
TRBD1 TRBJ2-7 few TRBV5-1 TGCGCCAGCAGCTTCGGGACAGGGGAGGGCGAGCAGTACTTC CASSFGTGEGEQYF
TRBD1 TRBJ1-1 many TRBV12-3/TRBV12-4 TGTGCCAGCAGTAAGTGGGACAGGGTGCTCGGGACTGAAGCTTTCTTT CASSKWDRVLGTEAFF
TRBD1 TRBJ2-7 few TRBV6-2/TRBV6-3 TGTGCCAGCGAGATACGACAGGGGTTCGAGCAGTACTTC CASEIRQGFEQYF
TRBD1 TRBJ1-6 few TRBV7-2 TGTGCCAGCAGCTTATATGTGTCCAGGGGGGAGTCACCCCTCCACTTT CASSLYVSRGESPLHF
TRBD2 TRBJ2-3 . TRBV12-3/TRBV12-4 TGTGCCAGCAGTTTACCGGGACTAGCGGGGGATACGCAGTATTTT CASSLPGLAGDTQYF
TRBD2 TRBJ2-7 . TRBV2 TGTGCCAGCAGTGAAGCTCGGGGGGGAGTGGACGAGCAGTACTTC CASSEARGGVDEQYF
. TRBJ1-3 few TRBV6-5 TGTGCCAGCAGTTACTCCGCTTTGGGGTCTGGAAACACCATATATTTT CASSYSALGSGNTIYF
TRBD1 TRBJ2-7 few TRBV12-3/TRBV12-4 TGTGCCAGCAGCCAAACCGGACAGGCCCTCCCATACGAGCAGTACTTC CASSQTGQALPYEQYF
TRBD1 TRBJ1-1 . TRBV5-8 TGTGCCAGCAGCCTCCTAAGCGGGACAGGGGGATTTTACACTGAAGCTTTCTTT CASSLLSGTGGFYTEAFF
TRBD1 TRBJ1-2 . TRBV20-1 TGCAGTGCTAGAGACAGGGGGAATAACTATGGCTACACCTTC CSARDRGNNYGYTF
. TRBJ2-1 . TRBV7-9 TGTGCCAGCAGGACCTCCTACAATGAGCAGTTCTTC CASRTSYNEQFF
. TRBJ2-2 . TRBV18 TGTGCCAGCTCACCGAAGACAGATAACACCGGGGAGCTGTTTTTT CASSPKTDNTGELFF